This paragraph reports one TCR beta chain. Its antigen is currently unknown. Breast cancer patients provided tissue from their axillary draining lymph nodes. The CDR3 runs 14 residues. CDR1 and CDR2 from the germline V gene are SQVTM and ANQGSEA. V dropped 7 bases and J dropped 1 base, with 14 bases sitting between them. This specimen comes from a study of breast tumors, draining lymph nodes, adjacent tissues. Findings of the study overall: Data only fit, rather than demonstrated, lymph node origin of most tumor T cells. Tumor TCR diversity was below lymph nodes but above nontumor tissue. Luminal-like breast cancer showed significantly higher tumor–nontumor repertoire similarity than basal-like. The data were judged consistent with most tumor T cells coming from lymph node and expanding in tumor.

TCRdb redid the calling of the multiplex PCR reads with MiXCR, one entry per CDR3 protein. The data hold approximately 210,000 distinct CDR3 sequences, with 30% to 35% observed a single time. The material sequenced was axillary lymph node tissue. The chain uses TRBV29-1 and TRBJ1-5; D possibly corresponds to TRBD1 (5 bases). The clonotype was recovered from a female donor with breast cancer. Some clones in this sample may be carry-over from other donors' samples. The CDR3 protein is CSETSGRSNQPQHF. The CDR3, as DNA: TGCAGCGAAACCTCGGGGCGGAGCAATCAGCCCCAGCATTTT.